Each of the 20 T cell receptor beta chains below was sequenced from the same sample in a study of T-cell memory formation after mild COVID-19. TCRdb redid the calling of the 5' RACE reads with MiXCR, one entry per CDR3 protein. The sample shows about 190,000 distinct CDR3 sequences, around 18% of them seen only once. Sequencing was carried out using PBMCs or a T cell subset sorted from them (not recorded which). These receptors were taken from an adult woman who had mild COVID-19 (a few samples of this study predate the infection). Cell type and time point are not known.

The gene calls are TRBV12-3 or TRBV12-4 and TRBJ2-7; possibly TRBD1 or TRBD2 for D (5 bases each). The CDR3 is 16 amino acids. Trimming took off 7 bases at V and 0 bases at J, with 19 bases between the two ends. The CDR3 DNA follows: TGTGCCAGCACCCCCTCTGGCGGTGGGGGCTCCTACGAGCAGTACTTC. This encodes CASTPSGGGGSYEQYF.

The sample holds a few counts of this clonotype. Here the CDR3 DNA reads TGTGCCAGCAGTTCAGGTTCCAGGGCCGGTAATGAAAAACTGTTTTTT. Translated, it gives CASSSGSRAGNEKLFF. The chain links TRBV7-3 to TRBJ1-4; tentatively, D is TRBD1 (5 bases). Germline loops: CDR1 SGHTA, CDR2 FQGTGA. The ends were cut back, 6 bases at V and 4 bases at J, with 18 bases in the middle. The CDR3 totals 16 residues.

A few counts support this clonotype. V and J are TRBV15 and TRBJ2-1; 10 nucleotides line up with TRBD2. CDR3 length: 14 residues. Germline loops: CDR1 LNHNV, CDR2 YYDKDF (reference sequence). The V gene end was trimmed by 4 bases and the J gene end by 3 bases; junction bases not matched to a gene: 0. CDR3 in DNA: TGTGCCACCAGCATAGCGGGAGGCTACAATGAGCAGTTCTTC. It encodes CATSIAGGYNEQFF.

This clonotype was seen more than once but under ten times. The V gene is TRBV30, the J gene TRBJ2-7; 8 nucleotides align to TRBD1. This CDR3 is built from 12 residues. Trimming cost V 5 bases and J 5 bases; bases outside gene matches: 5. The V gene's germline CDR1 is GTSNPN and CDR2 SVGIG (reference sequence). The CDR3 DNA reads TGTGCCTGGGGGCAGGGGGCCAACGAGCAGTACTTC. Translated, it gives CAWGQGANEQYF.

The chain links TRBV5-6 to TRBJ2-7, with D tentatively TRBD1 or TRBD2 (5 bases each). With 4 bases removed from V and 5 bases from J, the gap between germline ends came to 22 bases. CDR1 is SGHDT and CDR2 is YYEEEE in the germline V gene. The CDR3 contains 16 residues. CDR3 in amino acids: CASSRGPTGRMDEQYF. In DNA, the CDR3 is TGTGCCAGCAGCCGGGGCCCGACGGGCCGCATGGACGAGCAGTACTTC.

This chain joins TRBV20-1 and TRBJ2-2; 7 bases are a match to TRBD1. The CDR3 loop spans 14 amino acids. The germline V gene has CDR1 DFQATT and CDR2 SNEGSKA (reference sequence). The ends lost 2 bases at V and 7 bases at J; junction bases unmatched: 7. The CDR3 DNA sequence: TGCAGTGCTAGACAAGACAGGGCGGGCGGGGAGCTGTTTTTT. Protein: CSARQDRAGGELFF.

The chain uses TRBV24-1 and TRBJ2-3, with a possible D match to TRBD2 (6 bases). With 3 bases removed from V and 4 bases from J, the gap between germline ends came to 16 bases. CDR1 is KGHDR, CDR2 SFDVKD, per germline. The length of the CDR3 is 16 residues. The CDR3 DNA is TGTGCCACCAGTGATCGCCAACGGTCGGGAGCAGATACGCAGTATTTT. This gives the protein CATSDRQRSGADTQYF.

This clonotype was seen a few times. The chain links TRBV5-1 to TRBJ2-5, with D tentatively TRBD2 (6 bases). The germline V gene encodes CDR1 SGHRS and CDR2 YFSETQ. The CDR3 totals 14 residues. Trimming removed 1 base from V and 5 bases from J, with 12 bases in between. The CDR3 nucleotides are TGCGCCAGCAGCTTGCAAACAGGAGGGGAGACCCAGTACTTC. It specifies CASSLQTGGETQYF.

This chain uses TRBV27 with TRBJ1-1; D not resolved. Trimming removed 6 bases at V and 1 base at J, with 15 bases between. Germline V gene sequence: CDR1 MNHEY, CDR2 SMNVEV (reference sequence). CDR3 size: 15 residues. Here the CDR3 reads CASRPSLGANTEAFF. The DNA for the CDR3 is TGTGCCAGCAGGCCATCCCTGGGAGCGAACACTGAAGCTTTCTTT.

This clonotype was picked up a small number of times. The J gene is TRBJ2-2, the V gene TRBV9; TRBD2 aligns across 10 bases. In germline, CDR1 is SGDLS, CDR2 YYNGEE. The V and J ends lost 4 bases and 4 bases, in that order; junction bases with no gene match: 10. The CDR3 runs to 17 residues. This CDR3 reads CASSFLSGGAGTGELFF. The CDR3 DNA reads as TGTGCCAGCAGCTTCCTAAGCGGGGGGGCCGGCACCGGGGAGCTGTTTTTT. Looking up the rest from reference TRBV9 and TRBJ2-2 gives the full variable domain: DSGVTQTPKHLITATGQRVTLRCSPRSGDLSVYWYQQSLDQGLQFLIQYYNGEERAKGNILERFSAQQFPDLHSELNLSSLELGDSALYFCASSFLSGGAGTGELFFGEGSRLTVL.

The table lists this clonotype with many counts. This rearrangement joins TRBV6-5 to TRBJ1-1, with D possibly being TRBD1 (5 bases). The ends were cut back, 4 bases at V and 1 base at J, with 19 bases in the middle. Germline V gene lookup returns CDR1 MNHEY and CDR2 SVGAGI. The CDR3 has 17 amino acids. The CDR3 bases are TGTGCCAGCAGTTCCTCTAGGGGCCTCGGACCGAACACTGAAGCTTTCTTT. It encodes CASSSSRGLGPNTEAFF.

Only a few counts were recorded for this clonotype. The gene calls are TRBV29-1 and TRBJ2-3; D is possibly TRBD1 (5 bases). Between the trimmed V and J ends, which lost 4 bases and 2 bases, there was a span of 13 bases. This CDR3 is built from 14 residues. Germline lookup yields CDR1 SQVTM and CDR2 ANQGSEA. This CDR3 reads CSVAPTDHTDTQYF. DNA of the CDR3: TGCAGCGTTGCCCCGACAGACCACACAGATACGCAGTATTTT.

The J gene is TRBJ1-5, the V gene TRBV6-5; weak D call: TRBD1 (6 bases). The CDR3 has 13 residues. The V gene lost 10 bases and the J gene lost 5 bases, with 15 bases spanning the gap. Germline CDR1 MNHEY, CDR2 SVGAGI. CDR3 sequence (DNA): TGTGCCACCGGTCGGACAGCGTATCAGCCCCAGCATTTT. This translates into CATGRTAYQPQHF.

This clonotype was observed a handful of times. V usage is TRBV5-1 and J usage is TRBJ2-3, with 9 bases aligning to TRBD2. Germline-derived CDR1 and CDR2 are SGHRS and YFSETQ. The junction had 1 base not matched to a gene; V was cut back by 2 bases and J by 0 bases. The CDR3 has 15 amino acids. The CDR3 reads CASSFTSGSTDTQYF. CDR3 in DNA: TGCGCCAGCAGCTTTACTAGCGGGAGCACAGATACGCAGTATTTT.

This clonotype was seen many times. The DNA of the CDR3 is TGCGCCAGCAGCTTATCAGGTTTGGCCGGGGAGCTGTTTTTT. Translating gives CASSLSGLAGELFF. The V gene is TRBV5-1, the J gene TRBJ2-2, with no clear D. CDR1 is SGHRS, CDR2 YFSETQ, per germline. V lost 2 bases and J 6 bases, leaving 11 bases between the germline ends. The CDR3 runs 14 residues.

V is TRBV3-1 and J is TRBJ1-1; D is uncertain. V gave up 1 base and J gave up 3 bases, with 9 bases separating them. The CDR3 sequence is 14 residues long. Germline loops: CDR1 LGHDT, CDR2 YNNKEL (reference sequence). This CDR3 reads CASSQGQIDTEAFF. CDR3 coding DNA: TGTGCCAGCAGCCAAGGCCAAATCGACACTGAAGCTTTCTTT.

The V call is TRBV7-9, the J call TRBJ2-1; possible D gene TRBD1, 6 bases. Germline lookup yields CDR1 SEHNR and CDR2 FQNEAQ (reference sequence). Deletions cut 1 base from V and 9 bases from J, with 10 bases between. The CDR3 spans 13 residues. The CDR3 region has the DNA TGTGCCAGCAGCTTAGGGACAGTCGGTGAGCAGTTCTTC. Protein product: CASSLGTVGEQFF.

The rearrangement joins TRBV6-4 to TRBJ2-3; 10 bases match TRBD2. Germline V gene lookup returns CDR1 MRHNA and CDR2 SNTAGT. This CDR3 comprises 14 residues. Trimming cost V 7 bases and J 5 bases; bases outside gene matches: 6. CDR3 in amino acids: CASKSSGSGDTQYF. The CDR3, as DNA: TGTGCCAGCAAGTCTAGCGGGAGTGGAGATACGCAGTATTTT.

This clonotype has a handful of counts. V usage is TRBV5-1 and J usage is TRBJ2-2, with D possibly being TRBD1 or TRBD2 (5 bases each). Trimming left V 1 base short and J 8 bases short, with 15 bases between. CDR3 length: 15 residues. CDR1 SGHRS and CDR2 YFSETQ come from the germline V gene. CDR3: CASSLWDPTEGELFF. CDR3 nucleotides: TGCGCCAGCAGCTTGTGGGACCCTACCGAAGGGGAGCTGTTTTTT.

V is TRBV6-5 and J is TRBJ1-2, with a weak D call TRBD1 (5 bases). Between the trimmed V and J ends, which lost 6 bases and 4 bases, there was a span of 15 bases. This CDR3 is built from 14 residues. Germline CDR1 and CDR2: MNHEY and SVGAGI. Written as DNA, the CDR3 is TGTGCCAGCAGGAGCCCCGGGACGGCCTATGGCTACACCTTC. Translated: CASRSPGTAYGYTF.